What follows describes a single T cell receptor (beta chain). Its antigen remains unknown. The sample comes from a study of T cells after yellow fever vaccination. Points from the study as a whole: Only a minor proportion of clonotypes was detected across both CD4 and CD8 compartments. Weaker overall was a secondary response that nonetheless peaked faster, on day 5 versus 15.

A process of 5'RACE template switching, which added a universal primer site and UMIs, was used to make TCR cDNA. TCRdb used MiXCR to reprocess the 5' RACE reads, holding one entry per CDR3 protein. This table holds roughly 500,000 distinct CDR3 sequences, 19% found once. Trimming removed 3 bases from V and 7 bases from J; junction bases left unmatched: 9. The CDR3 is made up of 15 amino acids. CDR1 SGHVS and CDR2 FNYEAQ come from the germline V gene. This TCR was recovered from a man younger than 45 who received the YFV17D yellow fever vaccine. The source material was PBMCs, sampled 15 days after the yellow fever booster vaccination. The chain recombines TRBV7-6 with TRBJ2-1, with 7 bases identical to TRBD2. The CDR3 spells CASSLIGGSINEQFF. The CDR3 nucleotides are TGTGCCAGCAGCTTGATAGGCGGGAGTATAAATGAGCAGTTCTTC.